The 28 T cell receptor beta chains presented below share a single source sample, sequenced in a study of T cell responses to AZD1222 COVID-19 vaccine. Clones were sequenced by immunoSEQ multiplex PCR, and TCRdb holds only the in-frame ones, with some missing. The sample yields about 130,000 clones, 80% to 90% seen once. The sample consisted of peripheral blood, taken 28 days after the second AZD1222 dose. These receptor sequences come from an adult who received the AZD1222 COVID-19 vaccine.

The rearrangement uses TRBV18 and TRBJ1-4; no clear D gene. Germline V gene lookup returns CDR1 KGHSH and CDR2 LQKENI. V lost 5 bases and J 4 bases, leaving 8 bases between the germline ends. The length of the CDR3 is 13 residues. The CDR3 DNA reads as TGTGCCAGCTCAGGCCGGAGTAATGAAAAACTGTTTTTT. It yields the protein CASSGRSNEKLFF.

V is TRBV6-5 and J is TRBJ2-2; 8 positions match TRBD1. The CDR3 extends over 16 amino acids. The germline V gene has CDR1 MNHEY and CDR2 SVGAGI. V was pared by 0 bases and J by 9 bases, with 9 bases of the junction left unmatched. The CDR3 sequence: CASSYSSAGGIRELFF. The CDR3, as DNA: TGTGCCAGCAGTTACTCGTCCGCAGGGGGCATCAGGGAGCTGTTTTTT.

The J gene is TRBJ2-3, the V gene TRBV7-9; no reliable D call. This CDR3 comprises 13 residues. The germline gives CDR1 SEHNR, CDR2 FQNEAQ (reference sequence). The V gene lost 5 bases and the J gene lost 4 bases, with 10 bases spanning the gap. CDR3 in DNA: TGTGCCAGCAGCCCGAAAGGGCCAGATACGCAGTATTTT. Translation: CASSPKGPDTQYF. Combining the CDR3 with reference TRBV7-9 and TRBJ2-3 gives the whole variable domain DTGVSQNPRHKITKRGQNVTFRCDPISEHNRLYWYRQTLGQGPEFLTYFQNEAQLEKSRLLSDRFSAERPKGSFSTLEIQRTEQGDSAMYLCASSPKGPDTQYFGPGTRLTVL.

The chain joins TRBV12-3 or TRBV12-4 to TRBJ1-2, with TRBD1 matching 7 bases. Trimming took 6 bases from V and 3 from J; bases not matched to a gene: 4. CDR3 size: 13 residues. The CDR3 sequence: CASRVTGYYGYTF. DNA of the CDR3: TGTGCCAGCAGGGTGACAGGGTACTATGGCTACACCTTC.

The chain couples TRBV6-5 to TRBJ1-1; D possibly corresponds to TRBD1 (6 bases). This CDR3 region has 11 residues. With 8 bases removed from V and 6 bases from J, the gap between germline ends came to 10 bases. Germline lookup yields CDR1 MNHEY and CDR2 SVGAGI. The CDR3 spells CASFQGPEAFF. CDR3 DNA: TGTGCCAGCTTTCAGGGGCCTGAAGCTTTCTTT.

The chain combines TRBV29-1 with TRBJ1-2; D might be TRBD1 (5 bases). Trimming took 0 bases from V and 3 from J, leaving 11 bases between them. Per germline, CDR1 SQVTM and CDR2 ANQGSEA. The CDR3 is 14 amino acids. Here the CDR3 reads CSVEESRDYYGYTF. The CDR3 DNA reads TGCAGCGTTGAAGAGTCGCGGGACTACTATGGCTACACCTTC.

This clone is a singleton in its sample. The chain couples TRBV7-9 to TRBJ1-2; D gene unclear. The CDR3 runs to 12 residues. V lost 7 bases to trimming and J lost 7 bases, with 13 bases between them. In germline, CDR1 is SEHNR, CDR2 FQNEAQ (reference sequence). CDR3 sequence reads: CASTQTEGGYTF. CDR3 coding DNA: TGTGCCAGCACCCAAACGGAGGGTGGCTACACCTTC.

With regard to this clone: Distinct nucleotide sequences in the sample also encode this CDR3. The V call is TRBV18, the J call TRBJ2-7; D call uncertain. Trimming removed 3 bases at V and 0 bases at J, with 3 bases between. The CDR3 loop spans 12 amino acids. The germline gives CDR1 KGHSH, CDR2 LQKENI. The CDR3: CASSPGSYEQYF. The CDR3 nucleotides are TGTGCCAGCTCACCGGGCTCCTACGAGCAGTACTTC.

This chain connects TRBV18 to TRBJ2-2, with D possibly TRBD1 on 6 matching bases. This CDR3 spans 15 amino acids. V was shortened by 2 bases and J by 3 bases, with 10 bases between the two germline ends. Germline lookup yields CDR1 KGHSH and CDR2 LQKENI. CDR3 nucleotides: TGTGCCAGCTCACCAAACAGGGCAGACACCGGGGAGCTGTTTTTT. It is translated as CASSPNRADTGELFF.

The chain employs TRBV4-1 and TRBJ1-3, with D possibly TRBD1 on 5 matching bases. This CDR3 is built from 16 residues. Germline V gene lookup returns CDR1 MGHRA and CDR2 YSYEKL. Trimming removed 1 base at V and 2 bases at J, with 12 bases between. CDR3 residues: CASSQGKGRAGNTIYF. The CDR3 nucleotides are TGCGCCAGCAGCCAAGGAAAGGGCAGGGCTGGAAACACCATATATTTT.

The chain uses TRBV6-5 and TRBJ1-3; TRBD1 aligns across 8 bases. The ends lost 6 bases at V and 2 bases at J; junction bases unmatched: 6. From germline, CDR1 is MNHEY and CDR2 SVGAGI. This CDR3 has 15 amino acids. In nucleotides, the CDR3 is TGTGCCAGCAGCCCCGACAGGGGAGCTGGAAACACCATATATTTT. This translates into CASSPDRGAGNTIYF.

The chain combines TRBV10-1 with TRBJ2-7, with TRBD2 as a possible D gene (6 bases). CDR3 length equals 13 residues. The V gene lost 10 bases and the J gene lost 4 bases, with 17 bases spanning the gap. Per germline, CDR1 WNHNN and CDR2 SYGVQD (reference sequence). CDR3: CAISLGGAYEQYF. As DNA, the CDR3 is TGCGCCATCTCCTTAGGCGGGGCGTACGAGCAGTACTTC.

The V and J genes are TRBV29-1 and TRBJ1-1; D remains unclear. V lost 8 bases and J lost 4, with 11 bases in between. The CDR3 is 11 amino acids. Germline V CDR1 and CDR2: SQVTM, ANQGSEA. CDR3 protein: CSIQDGTEAFF. DNA of the CDR3: TGCAGCATCCAGGACGGCACTGAAGCTTTCTTT.

This clone was counted many times. The V call is TRBV6-5, the J call TRBJ2-7, with 7 bases aligning to TRBD1. The CDR3 loop spans 13 amino acids. CDR1 is MNHEY and CDR2 is SVGAGI in the germline V gene. Trimming cost V 8 bases and J 3 bases; bases outside gene matches: 7. For the CDR3, the DNA is TGTGCCAGCGCACAGGGGACCATCTACGAGCAGTACTTC. This translates into CASAQGTIYEQYF.

The V gene is TRBV7-8, the J gene TRBJ1-1; no firm D call. The germline V gene has CDR1 SGHVS and CDR2 FQNEAQ. The CDR3 sequence is 13 residues long. Trimming removed 3 bases at V and 5 bases at J, with 10 bases between. CDR3 DNA sequence: TGTGCCAGCAGCTTCAATGGGCGGACTGAAGCTTTCTTT. This gives the protein CASSFNGRTEAFF.

This chain links TRBV27 with TRBJ2-5, with D maybe TRBD2 (5 bases). V lost 3 bases to trimming and J lost 2 bases, with 10 bases between them. The CDR3 runs 14 residues. The germline CDR1 and CDR2 sequences are MNHEY and SMNVEV (reference sequence). The chain's CDR3 is CASSLPGSQETQYF. The CDR3 nucleotides are TGTGCCAGCAGTTTGCCGGGATCACAAGAGACCCAGTACTTC.

This clone was observed once. V and J are TRBV30 and TRBJ2-5, with unresolved D. Per the germline V gene, CDR1 is GTSNPN and CDR2 is SVGIG (reference sequence). The length of the CDR3 is 15 residues. V shed 0 bases and J shed 1 base, with 12 bases lying between them. The DNA of the CDR3 is TGTGCCTGGAGTGTAACGCATAACATCCAAGAGACCCAGTACTTC. Its protein product is CAWSVTHNIQETQYF.

This chain connects TRBV28 to TRBJ1-5, with 8 positions matching TRBD1. This CDR3 region has 14 residues. CDR1 and CDR2 from the germline V gene are MDHEN and SYDVKM. J was trimmed by 6 bases and V by 4 bases; bases with no gene match: 5. The CDR3 here is CASSSGQGPQPQHF. The CDR3 bases are TGTGCCAGCAGTTCTGGACAGGGACCTCAGCCCCAGCATTTT.

The V and J genes are TRBV18 and TRBJ2-1; D is perhaps TRBD1 (5 bases). Between the trimmed V and J ends, which lost 7 bases and 5 bases, there was a span of 21 bases. Germline V gives CDR1 KGHSH, CDR2 LQKENI. CDR3 size: 16 residues. CDR3 in DNA: TGTGCCAGCTATTCCCCCGCAGGGATGGTGGACAATGAGCAGTTCTTC. Translating it yields CASYSPAGMVDNEQFF.

This chain connects TRBV30 to TRBJ2-3; 7 bases are shared with TRBD2. This CDR3 comprises 19 residues. Per germline, CDR1 GTSNPN and CDR2 SVGIG (reference sequence). Unmatched junction bases numbered 18, after V lost 1 base and J lost 2 bases. The DNA for the CDR3 is TGTGCCTGGAGTGATAAATGGATGACTAGCCTATCTATCACAGATACGCAGTATTTT. Its protein product is CAWSDKWMTSLSITDTQYF.

V and J are TRBV6-5 and TRBJ2-2; D tentatively reads TRBD1 or TRBD2 (5 bases each). Trimming cost V 5 bases and J 7 bases, with 17 bases left between them. The germline gives CDR1 MNHEY, CDR2 SVGAGI. The CDR3 is 15 amino acids. DNA of the CDR3: TGTGCCAGCAGTCGTCCTGGGGGAGTCGGCGGGGAGCTGTTTTTT. It yields the protein CASSRPGGVGGELFF.

The gene calls are TRBV5-4 and TRBJ2-5; D is ambiguous. CDR3 size: 13 residues. Germline assignment: CDR1 SGHNT and CDR2 YYREEE (reference sequence). Trimming removed 6 bases at V and 5 bases at J, with 14 bases between. The CDR3 loop reads CASTNYLEETQYF. The CDR3 DNA follows: TGTGCCAGCACAAACTACCTAGAGGAGACCCAGTACTTC.

The chain uses TRBV3-1 (or the pseudogene TRBV3-2) and TRBJ2-7; TRBD2 aligns across 9 bases. Looked up from germline, CDR1 is LGHDT and CDR2 is YNNKEL (reference sequence). The V segment lost 4 bases and the J segment 5 bases; nucleotides outside the gene matches: 6. The CDR3 sequence is 14 residues long. CDR3 protein: CASSRSGGRDEQYF. The CDR3 region has the DNA TGTGCCAGCAGCCGGAGCGGGGGGAGGGACGAGCAGTACTTC.

The chain uses TRBV24-1 and TRBJ2-3; D gene uncertain. CDR1 is KGHDR, CDR2 SFDVKD, per germline. Trimming stripped 3 bases from V and 5 bases from J, with 17 bases between. The CDR3 is 16 amino acids. CDR3 in amino acids: CATSDPTESHGDTQYF. The CDR3, as DNA: TGTGCCACCAGTGATCCTACAGAGAGCCACGGAGATACGCAGTATTTT.

The chain carries TRBV28 and TRBJ2-1; D is perhaps TRBD2 (5 bases). V lost 3 bases and J 5 bases, leaving 23 bases between the germline ends. Germline assignment: CDR1 MDHEN and CDR2 SYDVKM. This CDR3 spans 18 amino acids. The CDR3 loop reads CASSFRTPYSVANNEQFF. The CDR3 bases are TGTGCCAGCAGTTTTCGCACCCCCTATAGCGTAGCAAACAATGAGCAGTTCTTC. The entire variable domain, with the rest obtained from reference TRBV28 and TRBJ2-1, is as follows: DVKVTQSSRYLVKRTGEKVFLECVQDMDHENMFWYRQDPGLGLRLIYFSYDVKMKEKGDIPEGYSVSREKKERFSLILESASTNQTSMYLCASSFRTPYSVANNEQFFGPGTRLTVL.

A single count supports this clone. The J gene is TRBJ2-3, the V gene TRBV10-3; 8 nucleotides align to TRBD1. Germline V gene lookup returns CDR1 ENHRY and CDR2 SYGVKD. The V segment lost 1 base and the J segment 8 bases; nucleotides outside the gene matches: 5. The CDR3 consists of 14 residues. The CDR3 sequence is CAISELPQGATQYF. For the CDR3, the DNA is TGTGCCATCAGTGAGTTACCCCAGGGGGCTACGCAGTATTTT.

The J gene is TRBJ1-5, the V gene TRBV7-8; no clear D. The ends were cut back, 3 bases at V and 3 bases at J, with 18 bases in the middle. CDR1 and CDR2 from the germline V gene are SGHVS and FQNEAQ. This CDR3 is 17 amino acids long. CDR3 residues: CASSFLRITTLNQPQHF. The CDR3 coding sequence is TGTGCCAGCAGCTTTTTAAGGATCACCACTCTCAATCAGCCCCAGCATTTT.

This chain joins TRBV29-1 and TRBJ1-1; D remains unclear. The germline V gene has CDR1 SQVTM and CDR2 ANQGSEA. The CDR3 is made up of 13 amino acids. V lost 2 bases and J 1 base, leaving 8 bases between the germline ends. DNA of the CDR3: TGCAGCGTTGAATCCGCCTCGAACACTGAAGCTTTCTTT. Its translation is CSVESASNTEAFF. Full variable domain (remainder filled in from reference TRBV29-1 and TRBJ1-1): SAVISQKPSRDICQRGTSLTIQCQVDSQVTMMFWYRQQPGQSLTLIATANQGSEATYESGFVIDKFPISRPNLTFSTLTVSNMSPEDSSIYLCSVESASNTEAFFGQGTRLTVV.